This entry features one T cell receptor beta chain sequence. Its antigen is unidentified. Via template switching, UMIs carrying a 6-nucleotide sample barcode were introduced. TCRdb processed the 5' RACE reads again and assigns one entry to each CDR3 protein, with no DNA. The sample's table shows a few hundred thousand distinct CDR3 sequences. The data derive from a study of monozygotic twins with inflammatory bowel disease. Study-level points and caveats: Twin pairs that were concordant did not differ from discordant pairs in repertoire similarity, possibly from limited power.

Germline V lookup: CDR1 SGHTA, CDR2 FQGNSA. This CDR3 spans 16 amino acids. The sequencing sample was made of blood. The sequence was obtained from a human donor with ulcerative colitis or Crohn's disease, or a healthy co-twin of an affected twin (not recorded which). The J gene is TRBJ2-2, the V gene TRBV7-2; TCRdb selects TRBD2, and the lack of DNA leaves this call unchecked. CDR3 sequence: CASSLKTSGYTGELFF.